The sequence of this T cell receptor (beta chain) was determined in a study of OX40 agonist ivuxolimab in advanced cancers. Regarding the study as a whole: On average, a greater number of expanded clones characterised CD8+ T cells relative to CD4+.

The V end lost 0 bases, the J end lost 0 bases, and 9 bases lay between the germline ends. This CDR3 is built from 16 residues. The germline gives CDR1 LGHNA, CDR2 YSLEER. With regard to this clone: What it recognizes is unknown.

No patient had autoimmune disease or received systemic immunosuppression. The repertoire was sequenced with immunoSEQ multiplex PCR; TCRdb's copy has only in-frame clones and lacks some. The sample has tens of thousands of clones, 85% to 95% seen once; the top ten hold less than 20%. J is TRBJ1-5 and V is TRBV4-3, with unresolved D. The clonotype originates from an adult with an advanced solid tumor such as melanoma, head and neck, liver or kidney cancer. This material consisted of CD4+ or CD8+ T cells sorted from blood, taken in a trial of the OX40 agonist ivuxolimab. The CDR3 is CASSQEVQNSNQPQHF. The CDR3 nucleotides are TGCGCCAGCAGCCAAGAGGTCCAGAATAGCAATCAGCCCCAGCATTTT.